This record covers a single T cell receptor beta chain. In germline, CDR1 is SGDLS, CDR2 YYNGEE. The V gene end was trimmed by 7 bases and the J gene end by 5 bases; junction bases not matched to a gene: 7. The CDR3 extends over 13 amino acids. The table came from immunoSEQ multiplex PCR; TCRdb's copy has only in-frame clones and leaves some out. The sample has about 140,000 clones, approximately 82% seen once; the top ten hold roughly a quarter. This record comes from a study of radiation and T cells in renal cell carcinoma. Described time point: baseline pretreatment blood. Treatment meaning: 15 Gy SBRT to primary tumor, nephrectomy 4 weeks later.

The sample in question was blood, obtained from a patient whose treatment included radiotherapy and nephrectomy. The TCR comes from a woman aged 45-65 years with renal cell carcinoma. This chain uses TRBV9 with TRBJ2-7, with 9 bases aligning to TRBD1. In DNA form, the CDR3 reads TGTGCCAGCGGACAGGGGCTTAAGGACGAGCAGTACTTC. It specifies CASGQGLKDEQYF. Full variable domain (missing parts from reference TRBV9 and TRBJ2-7): DSGVTQTPKHLITATGQRVTLRCSPRSGDLSVYWYQQSLDQGLQFLIQYYNGEERAKGNILERFSAQQFPDLHSELNLSSLELGDSALYFCASGQGLKDEQYFGPGTRLTVT.